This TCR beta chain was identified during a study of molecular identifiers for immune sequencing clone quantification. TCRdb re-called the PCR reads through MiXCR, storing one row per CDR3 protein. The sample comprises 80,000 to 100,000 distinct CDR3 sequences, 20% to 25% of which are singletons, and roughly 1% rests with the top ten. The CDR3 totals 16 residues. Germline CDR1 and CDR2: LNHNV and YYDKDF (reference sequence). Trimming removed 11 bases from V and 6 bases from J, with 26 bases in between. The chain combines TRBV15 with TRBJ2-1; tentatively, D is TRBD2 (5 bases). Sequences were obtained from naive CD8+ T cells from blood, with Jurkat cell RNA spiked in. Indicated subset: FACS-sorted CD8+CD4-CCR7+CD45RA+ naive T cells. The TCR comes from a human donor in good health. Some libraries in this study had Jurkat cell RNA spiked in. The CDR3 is CAPRGPRARPSNEQFF. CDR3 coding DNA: TGTGCCCCCCGCGGGCCCCGGGCCCGCCCCTCCAATGAGCAGTTCTTC. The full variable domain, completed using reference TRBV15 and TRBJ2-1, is DAMVIQNPRYQVTQFGKPVTLSCSQTLNHNVMYWYQQKSSQAPKLLFHYYDKDFNNEADTPDNFQSRRPNTSFCFLDIRSPGLGDTAMYLCAPRGPRARPSNEQFFGPGTRLTVL.